The following is a T cell receptor (beta chain) sequence with its context. Its antigen is not yet known. No base quality values were provided; no much bigger clone lies one nucleotide off. For CDR1 and CDR2, the germline V gene lists SGHDT and YYEEEE. Taken from cysteine to phenylalanine, the CDR3 has 15 residues. Just CDR3 DNA is preserved here, 45 bases in frame from base 1. V trim: 0 bases; J trim: 0 bases; unmatched bases: 0. The time point label for this specimen denotes: newly diagnosed GD, antithyroid drugs for less than 3 months. RNA was extracted from PBMCs in TRIzol for both TCR sequencing and RNA sequencing. Graves' disease was diagnosed according to American Thyroid Association guidelines. Recruitment of patients was carried out at an endocrinology department in Xi'an, China. Each patient gave roughly 8.4 milliliters of peripheral blood, collected in an EDTA anticoagulant tube. Ficoll Paque Plus density gradient separation was used to isolate PBMCs, and no additional T cell sorting was done. RNA quality was checked with an Agilent 2100 Bioanalyzer and agarose gel, and concentration with a NanoDrop 2000.

This entry is derived from a study of regulatory T cells in long-lasting Graves disease (dated by TCRdb to the early 2020s). In the study overall: Newly diagnosed Graves' disease patients had taken antithyroid drugs for less than 3 months. Peripheral blood TCR sequencing and RNA sequencing compared persistent Graves' disease patients with newly diagnosed Graves' disease patients. The study was registered as a clinical trial and conducted in China. A total of roughly 35 samples underwent TCR sequencing: about 13 from persistent and around 20 from newly diagnosed Graves' disease patients.

Libraries were built with multiplex PCR. The sequencer listed for this sample is Illumina HiSeq 4000. TCR beta libraries were built with iRepertoire HTBI primers and Arm-PCR amplification of CDR3 regions. PCR products were gel purified before sequencing. As for how the authors treated the data: Gene usage analysis of CDR3 amino acid clonotypes relied on the approximately 60 TRBV and about 13 TRBJ segments identified across samples. COPE and FqMerger were used to merge filtered high-quality paired reads into contigs. BLAST was used to align contigs to IMGT TRBV, TRBD and TRBJ reference genes, and CDR3 was defined according to IMGT. Highly expanded clones were defined as clonotypes with a frequency above 0.1%. Repertoire diversity was measured by Shannon entropy, and V-J evenness by the Gini coefficient. Clonotypes shared by more than one individual were considered public. The public reads were reprocessed in TCRdb via fastp at Q25 and MiXCR, keeping in-frame beta chains. One record per CDR3 amino acid sequence lists the most common genes and DNA. The V and J calls and clone size come from TCRdb's table, not from the authors' own analysis. The sample has hundreds of thousands of distinct CDR3 sequences on record, about 13% of them singletons. The ten largest clonotypes hold roughly a tenth of the sample.

The investigation overall reported the following: Compared with newly diagnosed patients, patients with persistent Graves' disease had lower TCR Shannon entropy and fewer highly expanded clones, which suggests clonal expansion. Only the TCR beta chain was sequenced and analyzed. Peripheral blood alone was examined, since thyroid tissue, which constituted the primary lesion, could not be accessed. TRBV28, TRBJ1-2 and TRBJ2-5 were preferentially used in persistent disease, while TRBV20-1 and TRBJ2-1 were favored in newly diagnosed disease. Patients with persistent disease shared more public clonotypes (under 3,000) than newly diagnosed patients did (966). The authors acknowledged the small sample size as a limitation that may reduce accuracy.

These data also formed part of another study, on T cells in Graves' hyperthyroidism and ophthalmopathy. According to the second study: Stable Graves' hyperthyroidism was defined as the absence of progression to ophthalmopathy over 18 months of follow-up. Hyperthyroidism patients were newly diagnosed, had a disease duration of under 2 months, and were aged 18 to 65 years. Exclusion was applied to patients with uncontrolled infections, other autoimmune diseases, pregnancy or lactation. Diagnoses relied on clinical symptoms, serum thyroxine and TRAb, thyroid ultrasound and orbital computed tomography. The TCR CDR3 was subjected to a first round of RT-PCR using the HTBI primer set and the Qiagen OneStep RT-PCR kit. Blood samples also contained most of the expanded thyroid clonotypes (frequency above 0.001), which suggests that blood repertoires may reflect thyroid immune responses. A 13 V-J signature model separated ophthalmopathy from stable hyperthyroidism, with 87.88% sensitivity and about 81% specificity in cross-validation and 80%/75% in testing. In validation, the model predicted progression to ophthalmopathy with around 71% sensitivity and roughly 72% specificity, a median of around 6.6 months before onset. TCR V-J signatures able to tell the groups apart were searched for in a discovery cohort of some 100 patients, of whom over 40 had Graves' ophthalmopathy and some 60 had stable Graves' hyperthyroidism. Prospective prediction of ophthalmopathy was tested in an independent validation cohort of some 20 hyperthyroidism patients and roughly 16 patients who later progressed to ophthalmopathy. The 100 or so discovery patients were randomly split 7:3 into training and test sets. Thyroid tissue and blood T-cell repertoires from about 6 Graves' hyperthyroidism patients were also compared in the study. Following sampling, methimazole starting at 30 mg daily was given to hyperthyroidism patients, and high-dose intravenous methylprednisolone was given to ophthalmopathy patients. Libraries were constructed in a second round of multiplex PCR, after which size selection and purification were performed. The libraries were sequenced on an Illumina HiSeq2000 using paired-end 100 bp reads. SOAPnuke was used to process the raw data, throwing out any read that contained adapters or uncalled bases, had a mean Phred below 15, or lacked an exact constant-primer or identifier match. COPE v1.2.5 was used to merge the high-quality paired reads, and each unique nucleotide sequence was defined as a clonotype. MiTCR v1.1 was used to align the clonotypes against IMGT TRBV, TRBD and TRBJ reference segments. The analysis was restricted to V-J combinations with a frequency above 0.0001, which together covered just over 98% of the repertoires. A TCS score was defined as the ratio between F50 (clonal expansion) and ExV (chaos), using BLOSUM62-based TCRdist between CDR3 peptides within each V-J. Welch's t-statistics and random forest reduced roughly 500 V-J features to 13, which were used in a naive Bayes classifier (R e1071). No statistical method was used to set the sample size in advance, and investigators knew the group allocation. TCR Vbeta CDR3 sequencing of some 140 peripheral blood samples (under 45 ophthalmopathy, under 80 hyperthyroidism and 17 progressor patients) is reported in the paper.

The source material was peripheral blood mononuclear cells (PBMCs), sampled at new diagnosis, from a patient treated with antithyroid drugs. This chain is built from TRBV5-6 and TRBJ2-3, with 8 junctional bases fitting TRBD2. This TCR was recovered from a man between 25 and 39 years old with Graves disease. Donor details come from another sample of the same person, matched by shared clones. This receptor carries the CDR3 CASSLERESTDTQYF. Read as DNA, the sequence is TGTGCCAGCAGCTTGGAGCGGGAGAGCACAGATACGCAGTATTTT. Extended through the reference TRBV5-6 and TRBJ2-3 proteins, this CDR3 yields the full variable domain: DAGVTQSPTHLIKTRGQQVTLRCSPKSGHDTVSWYQQALGQGPQFIFQYYEEEERQRGNFPDRFSGHQFPNYSSELNVNALLLGDSALYLCASSLERESTDTQYFGPGTRLTVL.